What follows are 10 T cell receptor beta chains derived from one specimen sequenced in a study of cytomegalovirus exposure and HLA in healthy donors. Primers included in the PCR were 60 Vbeta and 13 Jbeta primers. Method: immunoSEQ multiplex PCR; TCRdb's copy keeps in-frame clones and lacks some. In the table there are roughly 120,000 clones, under 90% of which are singletons. Sequencing was performed on PBMCs. The receptors come from a woman aged 30 to 39 in good health and CMV-seronegative.

V is TRBV19 and J is TRBJ2-4; D possibly corresponds to TRBD2 (8 bases). This CDR3 contains 21 residues. V was shortened by 7 bases and J by 2 bases, with 33 bases between the two germline ends. From germline, CDR1 is LNHDA and CDR2 SQIVND (reference sequence). In DNA form, the CDR3 reads TGTGCCAGTAAGGGGTGGGCTAGCGGGCCGGAGCCAGGGGGGTCCAAAAACATTCAGTACTTC. It codes for CASKGWASGPEPGGSKNIQYF.

Sample share makes this clone medium-sized. The V call is TRBV9, the J call TRBJ1-1, with D uncertain. V lost 0 bases, J lost 6 bases, and 18 bases lay in between. CDR3 length equals 16 residues. In germline, CDR1 is SGDLS, CDR2 YYNGEE. The CDR3 sequence: CASSVGSAGSFAEAFF. The CDR3 DNA is TGTGCCAGCAGCGTAGGGTCAGCCGGGAGCTTCGCTGAAGCTTTCTTT. Together with reference TRBV9 and TRBJ1-1, the CDR3 gives the full variable domain: DSGVTQTPKHLITATGQRVTLRCSPRSGDLSVYWYQQSLDQGLQFLIQYYNGEERAKGNILERFSAQQFPDLHSELNLSSLELGDSALYFCASSVGSAGSFAEAFFGQGTRLTVV.

This chain connects TRBV7-8 to TRBJ2-1, with 7 bases aligning to TRBD2. Trimming removed 5 bases from V and 4 bases from J; junction bases left unmatched: 14. There are 17 residues in the CDR3. Germline assignment: CDR1 SGHVS and CDR2 FQNEAQ. CDR3 sequence: CASSIGELAEDYNEQFF. In DNA form, the CDR3 reads TGTGCCAGCAGCATAGGGGAGCTAGCGGAAGATTACAATGAGCAGTTCTTC.

This chain uses TRBV6-1 with TRBJ2-7, with D perhaps matching TRBD1 (6 bases). V lost 4 bases and J 0 bases, leaving 13 bases between the germline ends. Looked up from germline, CDR1 is MNHNS and CDR2 is SASEGT. The CDR3 is 15 residues long. This CDR3 reads CASSGGWGPSYEQYF. The CDR3 DNA sequence: TGTGCCAGCAGTGGGGGGTGGGGGCCCTCCTACGAGCAGTACTTC.

V is TRBV11-2 and J is TRBJ2-7; TRBD2 aligns across 10 bases. CDR1 and CDR2 (germline): SGHAT, FQNNGV. The CDR3 runs to 14 residues. The junction had 7 bases not matched to a gene; V was cut back by 3 bases and J by 8 bases. This CDR3 is CASSLGTSDGKQYF. The CDR3 bases are TGTGCCAGCAGCTTGGGGACTAGCGATGGTAAGCAGTACTTC.

The gene calls are TRBV11-1 and TRBJ2-1; TRBD2 aligns across 8 bases. The germline CDR1 and CDR2 sequences are SGHAT and FQDESV (reference sequence). The J segment lost 5 bases and the V segment lost 4 bases, leaving 10 bases of the junction unmatched. The CDR3 loop spans 16 amino acids. CDR3 in DNA: TGTGCCAGCAGCTCCGTCCTCGGGAGGGCAAACAATGAGCAGTTCTTC. Its protein product is CASSSVLGRANNEQFF.

The J gene is TRBJ1-4, the V gene TRBV5-1, with 7 bases identical to TRBD1. Germline-derived CDR1 and CDR2 are SGHRS and YFSETQ. This CDR3 has 15 amino acids. Unmatched junction bases numbered 9, after V lost 2 bases and J lost 8 bases. The CDR3, as DNA: TGCGCCAGCAGCTTTCGACAGGGCAATAAGGAAAAACTGTTTTTT. The encoded protein is CASSFRQGNKEKLFF. Variable domain in full (rest from reference TRBV5-1 and TRBJ1-4): KAGVTQTPRYLIKTRGQQVTLSCSPISGHRSVSWYQQTPGQGLQFLFEYFSETQRNKGNFPGRFSGRQFSNSRSEMNVSTLELGDSALYLCASSFRQGNKEKLFFGSGTQLSVL.

V and J are TRBV4-1 and TRBJ2-7; TRBD1 agrees at 8 bases. CDR1 is MGHRA, CDR2 YSYEKL, per germline. The CDR3 runs to 15 residues. Unmatched junction bases numbered 4, after V lost 1 base and J lost 2 bases. The CDR3 is CASSQGPGQAYEQYF. DNA for the CDR3: TGCGCCAGCAGCCAAGGTCCGGGACAGGCCTACGAGCAGTACTTC.

The J gene is TRBJ2-7, the V gene TRBV27; 10 positions match TRBD1. Trimming at V came to 7 bases and at J to 1 base, leaving 7 bases not matched to a gene. The CDR3 length is 15 residues. Germline CDR1 reads MNHEY; CDR2 reads SMNVEV (reference sequence). Here the CDR3 reads CASTAGTGASYEQYF. DNA of the CDR3: TGTGCCAGCACTGCCGGGACAGGGGCTTCCTACGAGCAGTACTTC.

V and J are TRBV30 and TRBJ1-1, with D possibly being TRBD1 (5 bases). The V gene's germline CDR1 is GTSNPN and CDR2 SVGIG (reference sequence). V was clipped by 0 bases and J by 13 bases, with 12 bases between them. This CDR3 is 11 amino acids long. For the CDR3, the DNA is TGTGCCTGGAGTGTAAGCGTTCAGGGTTTCTTT. This sequence encodes CAWSVSVQGFF.